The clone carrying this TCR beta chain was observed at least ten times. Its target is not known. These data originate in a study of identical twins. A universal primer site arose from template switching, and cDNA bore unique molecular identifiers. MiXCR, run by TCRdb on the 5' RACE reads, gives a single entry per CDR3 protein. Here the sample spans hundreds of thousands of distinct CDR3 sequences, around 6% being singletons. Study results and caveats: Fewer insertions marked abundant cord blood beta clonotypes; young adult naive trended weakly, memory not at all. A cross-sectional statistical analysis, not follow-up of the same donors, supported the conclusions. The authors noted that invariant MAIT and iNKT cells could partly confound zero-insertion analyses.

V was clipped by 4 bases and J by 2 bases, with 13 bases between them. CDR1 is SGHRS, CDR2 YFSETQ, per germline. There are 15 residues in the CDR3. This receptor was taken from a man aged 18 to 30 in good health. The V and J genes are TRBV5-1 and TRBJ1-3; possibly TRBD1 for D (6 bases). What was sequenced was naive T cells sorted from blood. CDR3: CASSATGSTGNTIYF. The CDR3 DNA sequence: TGCGCCAGCAGCGCAACAGGGTCAACTGGAAACACCATATATTTT.